This T cell receptor (beta chain) stems from a study of blood T cell repertoires in COVID-19. This clone has just one count. Between the trimmed V and J ends, which lost 3 bases and 2 bases, there was a span of 19 bases. The CDR3 has 16 amino acids. Germline-derived CDR1 and CDR2 are GTSNPN and SVGIG (reference sequence). In the study's own analysis: Reference gene primer amplification in the assay estimated nucleated cell counts. Profiling relied on immunoSEQ multiplex PCR, and the TCRdb table lists in-frame clones only, not all of them. The V and J calls and clone size were taken over from that table, and D and trimming were inferred from the DNA. The table records around 170,000 clones, roughly 80% of them present only once.

Material for sequencing was peripheral blood. This TCR was recovered from an elderly woman with acute or convalescent COVID-19. This chain links TRBV30 with TRBJ1-2; weak D call: TRBD1 (5 bases). The DNA for the CDR3 is TGTGCCTGGAGGGAGAATGGGCTGCGGGGGAACTATGGCTACACCTTC. As protein: CAWRENGLRGNYGYTF.